The 19 T cell receptor beta chains below were found in one sample sequenced in a study of post-analysis software for immune sequencing data. Study-wide findings and caveats: Patients used several TRBV segments, including TRBV5-6, TRBV5-1 and TRBV20-1, more often than controls.

Included in the TCR beta cDNA libraries were unique molecular identifiers. TCRdb re-called the PCR reads through MiXCR, storing one row per CDR3 protein. The sample consists of 750,000 to 900,000 distinct CDR3 sequences, just over 45% of them appearing once. Their target antigens are unknown. The sample taken for sequencing was blood. These receptors were obtained from a girl aged 5-17 years with multiple sclerosis.

The genes are TRBV6-1 and TRBJ2-1, with a tentative D call TRBD1 (6 bases). TRBJ2-7 matches the DNA end more closely, so the J call is doubtful. The CDR3 has 12 residues. The germline gives CDR1 MNHNS, CDR2 SASEGT. CDR3 coding DNA: TGTGCCAGCGGGGCAGGGACACTTGAGCAGTACTTC. It codes for CASGAGTLEQYF.

This clonotype was seen only a few times. The chain employs TRBV6-1 and TRBJ2-7, with a weak D call TRBD2 (5 bases). CDR1 and CDR2 (germline): MNHNS, SASEGT. Trimming took off 6 bases at V and 3 bases at J, with 9 bases between the two ends. CDR3 length: 12 residues. CDR3 DNA sequence: TGTGCCAGCAGAGCGGCGTACTACGAGCAGTACTTC. It is translated as CASRAAYYEQYF.

CDR3 in amino acids: CATSRDHTPTREQYF. The CDR3 DNA is TGTGCCACCAGCAGAGATCACACACCTACAAGAGAGCAGTACTTC. The chain uses TRBV15 and TRBJ2-7; no reliable D call. The CDR3 consists of 15 residues. V lost 0 bases to trimming and J lost 7 bases, with 16 bases between them. Germline assignment: CDR1 LNHNV and CDR2 YYDKDF (reference sequence).

The V and J genes are TRBV20-1 and TRBJ2-4, with 7 bases fitting TRBD1. The last part of the DNA fits TRBJ2-7 better; the J call may be wrong. The CDR3 is 14 residues long. Germline V lookup: CDR1 DFQATT, CDR2 SNEGSKA (reference sequence). This CDR3 reads CSARGYDRDNEQYF. CDR3 DNA sequence: TGCAGTGCTAGAGGGTACGACAGGGATAACGAGCAGTACTTC.

The chain links TRBV11-2 to TRBJ2-3; unclear D gene. CDR1 SGHAT and CDR2 FQNNGV come from the germline V gene. The CDR3 has 15 residues. V lost 5 bases to trimming and J lost 2 bases, with 14 bases between them. This chain's CDR3 is CASSRTGSYTDTQYF. CDR3 sequence (DNA): TGTGCCAGCAGCCGAACGGGCAGCTACACAGATACGCAGTATTTT.

The rearrangement uses TRBV20-1 and TRBJ1-4; D is ambiguous. V was cut by 3 bases and J by 5 bases, with 16 bases left in between. The germline gives CDR1 DFQATT, CDR2 SNEGSKA (reference sequence). The CDR3 sequence is 15 residues long. The CDR3 DNA reads TGCAGTGCTAGTGACCGCGGAAGGCTAAATGAAAAACTGTTTTTT. This encodes CSASDRGRLNEKLFF.

This clonotype was counted only a few times. The chain joins TRBV28 to TRBJ2-4, with a tentative D call TRBD2 (6 bases). V was shortened by 5 bases and J by 3 bases, with 17 bases between the two germline ends. Germline assignment: CDR1 MDHEN and CDR2 SYDVKM. The CDR3 is made up of 16 amino acids. The CDR3 loop is CASSGLRAEGKNIQYF. CDR3 coding DNA: TGTGCCAGCAGTGGCCTCCGCGCGGAGGGCAAAAACATTCAGTACTTC.

The chain joins TRBV27 to TRBJ1-6; TRBD1 might be the D (5 bases). Trimming took off 3 bases at V and 7 bases at J, with 13 bases between the two ends. The CDR3 is made up of 15 amino acids. CDR1 is MNHEY, CDR2 SMNVEV, per germline (reference sequence). In DNA, the CDR3 is TGTGCCAGCAGTTTGGCCCGGGACGTAAATTCACCCCTCCACTTT. Translated: CASSLARDVNSPLHF.

The chain joins TRBV12-3 or TRBV12-4 to TRBJ2-7; a possible D gene is TRBD1 (5 bases). The CDR3 consists of 15 residues. Trimming cost V 2 bases and J 1 base, with 12 bases left between them. The CDR3 is CASSLRTGWSYEQYF. CDR3 nucleotide sequence: TGTGCCAGCAGTTTAAGAACAGGTTGGTCCTACGAGCAGTACTTC.

There are a few counts of this clonotype. This sequence joins TRBV24-1 and TRBJ2-1; D call uncertain. V dropped 0 bases and J dropped 9 bases, with 5 bases sitting between them. This CDR3 spans 12 amino acids. Germline V gives CDR1 KGHDR, CDR2 SFDVKD. The CDR3 DNA is TGTGCCACCAGTGATTTGTGGGGTGAGCAGTTCTTC. As protein: CATSDLWGEQFF.

There are many counts of this clonotype. The chain combines TRBV7-2 with TRBJ2-4, with 10 bases aligning to TRBD2. The J call is uncertain, as TRBJ2-7 better fits the DNA end. The CDR3 loop spans 13 amino acids. Germline CDR1 SGHTA, CDR2 FQGNSA. The CDR3 region is CASSFGLAVEQYF. The CDR3 DNA reads TGTGCCAGCAGCTTTGGACTAGCGGTCGAGCAGTACTTC.

V gene TRBV4-3 combines with J gene TRBJ1-1; no clear D. Trimming took off 0 bases at V and 4 bases at J, with 9 bases between the two ends. This CDR3 is built from 14 residues. The germline gives CDR1 LGHNA, CDR2 YSLEER. In nucleotides, the CDR3 is TGCGCCAGCAGCCAAGAGGGGTGGGGCACTGAAGCTTTCTTT. It translates to CASSQEGWGTEAFF.

The chain uses TRBV6-5 and TRBJ1-3; TRBD1 matches at 9 bases. J was trimmed by 3 bases and V by 5 bases; bases with no gene match: 5. Germline loops: CDR1 MNHEY, CDR2 SVGAGI. This CDR3 has 15 amino acids. The CDR3 loop is CASSEDRGGGNTIYF. CDR3 coding DNA: TGTGCCAGCAGTGAGGACAGGGGCGGTGGAAACACCATATATTTT.

V gene TRBV12-3 or TRBV12-4 combines with J gene TRBJ2-4; D is perhaps TRBD1 (6 bases). The CDR3 spans 15 residues. Trimming left V 1 base short and J 6 bases short, with 13 bases between. The CDR3 DNA reads TGTGCCAGCAGTTTAGATCTGGGGGCTCTAAACATTCAGTACTTC. Its protein is CASSLDLGALNIQYF.

The chain couples TRBV7-2 to TRBJ2-4, with D maybe TRBD2 (5 bases). Germline CDR1 is SGHTA and CDR2 is FQGNSA. The CDR3 is made up of 15 amino acids. V was cut by 4 bases and J by 8 bases, with 18 bases left in between. CDR3 in DNA: TGTGCCAGCAGCTCCCAAACTGGTGGACTGGACATTCAGTACTTC. This gives the protein CASSSQTGGLDIQYF.

This chain's CDR3 is CASSLTEPRSNQPQHF. The CDR3 DNA reads TGTGCCAGCAGCTTAACGGAACCCAGGTCAAATCAGCCCCAGCATTTT. The rearrangement links TRBV7-3 to TRBJ1-5; D is undetermined. Germline V CDR1 and CDR2: SGHTA, FQGTGA. The V and J ends lost 0 bases and 4 bases respectively, with 13 bases between them. The CDR3 extends over 16 amino acids. The complete variable domain, with remaining parts taken from reference TRBV7-3 and TRBJ1-5, reads GAGVSQTPSNKVTEKGKYVELRCDPISGHTALYWYRQSLGQGPEFLIYFQGTGAADDSGLPNDRFFAVRPEGSVSTLKIQRTERGDSAVYLCASSLTEPRSNQPQHFGDGTRLSIL.

In its sample, this clonotype was seen a few times. V gene TRBV29-1 combines with J gene TRBJ2-5; D unclear. Germline lookup yields CDR1 SQVTM and CDR2 ANQGSEA. The CDR3 contains 12 residues. Trimming stripped 6 bases from V and 5 bases from J, with 13 bases between. CDR3 sequence: CSVARYAETQYF. CDR3 DNA: TGCAGCGTGGCCCGATATGCCGAGACCCAGTACTTC.

V is TRBV6-5 and J is TRBJ2-7; D assignment may be TRBD1 or TRBD2 (5 bases each). Germline-derived CDR1 and CDR2 are MNHEY and SVGAGI. The germline V and J ends were trimmed by 0 bases and 8 bases, with 17 bases remaining between them. This CDR3 comprises 15 residues. CDR3 sequence: CASSYSREGALQQYF. CDR3 DNA: TGTGCCAGCAGTTACTCACGGGAAGGGGCTCTTCAGCAGTACTTC.

V and J are TRBV29-1 and TRBJ2-5, with D perhaps matching TRBD2 (5 bases). V was pared by 7 bases and J by 1 base, with 16 bases between. This CDR3 has 14 amino acids. Germline CDR1 reads SQVTM; CDR2 reads ANQGSEA. The CDR3 is CSAGRGRSQETQYF. The DNA for the CDR3 is TGCAGCGCGGGGAGAGGACGGAGCCAAGAGACCCAGTACTTC.